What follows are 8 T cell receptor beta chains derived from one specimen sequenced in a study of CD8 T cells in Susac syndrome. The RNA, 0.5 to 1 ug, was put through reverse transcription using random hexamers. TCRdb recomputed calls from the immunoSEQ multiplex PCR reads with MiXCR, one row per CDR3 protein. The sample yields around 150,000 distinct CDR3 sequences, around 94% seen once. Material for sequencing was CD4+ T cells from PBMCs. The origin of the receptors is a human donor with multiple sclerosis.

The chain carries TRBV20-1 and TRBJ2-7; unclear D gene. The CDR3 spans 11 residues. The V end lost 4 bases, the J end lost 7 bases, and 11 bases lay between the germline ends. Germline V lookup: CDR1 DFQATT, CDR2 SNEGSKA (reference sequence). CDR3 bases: TGCAGTGCTACGGAATTCCGGGAGCAGTACTTC. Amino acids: CSATEFREQYF.

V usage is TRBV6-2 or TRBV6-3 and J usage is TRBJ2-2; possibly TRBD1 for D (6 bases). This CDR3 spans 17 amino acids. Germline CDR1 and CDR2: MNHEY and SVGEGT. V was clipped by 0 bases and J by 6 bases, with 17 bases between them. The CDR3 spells CASSYSSGTRVAGELFF. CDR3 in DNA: TGTGCCAGCAGTTACTCGTCAGGGACAAGGGTCGCCGGGGAGCTGTTTTTT.

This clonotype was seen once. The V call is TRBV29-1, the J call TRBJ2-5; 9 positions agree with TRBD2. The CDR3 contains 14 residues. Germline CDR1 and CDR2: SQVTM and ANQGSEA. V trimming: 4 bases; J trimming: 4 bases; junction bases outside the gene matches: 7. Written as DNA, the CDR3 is TGCAGCGTTGTCGAGGCGGGAGGGCCAGAGACCCAGTACTTC. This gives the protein CSVVEAGGPETQYF.

The CDR3 DNA reads as TGTGCCTGGAGTGAGGGCTCCTACAATGAGCAGTTCTTC. Encoded protein: CAWSEGSYNEQFF. This chain joins TRBV30 and TRBJ2-1; no definite D call. This CDR3 region has 13 residues. Trimming took off 1 base at V and 0 bases at J, with 4 bases between the two ends. Germline loops: CDR1 GTSNPN, CDR2 SVGIG (reference sequence).

This CDR3 is CSASAGLATTYEQYF. Written as DNA, the CDR3 is TGCAGTGCTAGTGCTGGACTAGCTACCACCTACGAGCAGTACTTC. The gene calls are TRBV20-1 and TRBJ2-7; 8 positions agree with TRBD2. Germline CDR1 is DFQATT and CDR2 is SNEGSKA (reference sequence). J gave up 2 bases and V 3 bases, and 9 bases lay outside the gene matches. The CDR3 totals 15 residues.

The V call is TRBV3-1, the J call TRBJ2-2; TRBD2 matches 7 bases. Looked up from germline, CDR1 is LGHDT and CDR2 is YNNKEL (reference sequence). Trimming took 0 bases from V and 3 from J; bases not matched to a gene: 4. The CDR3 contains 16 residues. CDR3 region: CASSQERREYTGELFF. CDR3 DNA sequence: TGTGCCAGCAGCCAAGAACGGCGGGAGTACACCGGGGAGCTGTTTTTT.

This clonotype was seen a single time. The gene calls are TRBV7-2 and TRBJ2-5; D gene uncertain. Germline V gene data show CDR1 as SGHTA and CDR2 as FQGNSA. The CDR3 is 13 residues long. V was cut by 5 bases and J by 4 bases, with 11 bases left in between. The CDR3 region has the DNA TGTGCCAGCAGCCCCTCCACACGAGAGACCCAGTACTTC. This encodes CASSPSTRETQYF.

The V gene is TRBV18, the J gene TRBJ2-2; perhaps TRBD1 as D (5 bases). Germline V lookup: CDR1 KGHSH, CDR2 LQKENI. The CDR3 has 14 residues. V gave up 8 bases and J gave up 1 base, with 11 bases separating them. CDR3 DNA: TGTGCCAGCAGCCCCGGACAGAACACCGGGGAGCTGTTTTTT. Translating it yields CASSPGQNTGELFF.